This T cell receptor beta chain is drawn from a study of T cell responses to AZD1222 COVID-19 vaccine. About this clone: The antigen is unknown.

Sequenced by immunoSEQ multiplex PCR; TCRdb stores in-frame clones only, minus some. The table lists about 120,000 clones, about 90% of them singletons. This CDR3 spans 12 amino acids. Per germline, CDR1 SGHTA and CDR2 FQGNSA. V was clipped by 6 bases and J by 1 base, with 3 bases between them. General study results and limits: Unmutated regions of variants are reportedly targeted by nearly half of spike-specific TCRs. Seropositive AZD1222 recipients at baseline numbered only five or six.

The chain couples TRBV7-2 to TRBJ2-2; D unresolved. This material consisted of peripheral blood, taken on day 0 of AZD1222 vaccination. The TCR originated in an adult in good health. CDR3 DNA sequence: TGTGCCAGCAGGGAGAACACCGGGGAGCTGTTTTTT. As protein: CASRENTGELFF. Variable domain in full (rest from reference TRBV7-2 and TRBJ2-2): GAGVSQSPSNKVTEKGKDVELRCDPISGHTALYWYRQSLGQGLEFLIYFQGNSAPDKSGLPSDRFSAERTGGSVSTLTIQRTQQEDSAVYLCASRENTGELFFGEGSRLTVL.